The clone carrying this T cell receptor (beta chain) was detected once. Its antigen is currently unknown. The germline V gene encodes CDR1 SGHDT and CDR2 YYEEEE. With 2 bases removed from V and 0 bases from J, the gap between germline ends came to 15 bases. CDR3 length equals 17 residues. Time point reported: roughly 10-day in vitro stimulation with candidate neoantigen peptide 4. The entry originates in a study of PD-1 blockade in mismatch repair-deficient tumors. Profiling relied on immunoSEQ multiplex PCR, and the TCRdb table lists in-frame clones only, not all of them. The sample has 13,000 to 15,000 clones, around 80% seen once.

Sequencing was performed on cells cultured in vitro, taken from a patient treated with pembrolizumab. The source of this sequence is an adult with mismatch repair-deficient cancer. The chain is built from TRBV5-6 and TRBJ2-1; D remains unclear. The CDR3 DNA reads as TGTGCCAGCAGCTTCTCCGGCGCTGCCAGCTCCTACAATGAGCAGTTCTTC. This codes for CASSFSGAASSYNEQFF.